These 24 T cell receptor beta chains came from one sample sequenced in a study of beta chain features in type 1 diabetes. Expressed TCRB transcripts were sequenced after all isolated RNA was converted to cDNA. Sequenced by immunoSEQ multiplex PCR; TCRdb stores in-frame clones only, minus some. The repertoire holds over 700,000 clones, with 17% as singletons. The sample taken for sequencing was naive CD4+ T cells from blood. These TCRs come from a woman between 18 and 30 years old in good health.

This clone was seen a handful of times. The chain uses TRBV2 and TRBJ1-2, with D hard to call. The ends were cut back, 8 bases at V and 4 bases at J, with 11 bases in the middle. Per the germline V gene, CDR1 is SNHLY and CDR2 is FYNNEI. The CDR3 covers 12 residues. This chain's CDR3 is CASGVSIYGYTF. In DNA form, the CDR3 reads TGTGCCAGCGGCGTTTCCATCTATGGCTACACCTTC.

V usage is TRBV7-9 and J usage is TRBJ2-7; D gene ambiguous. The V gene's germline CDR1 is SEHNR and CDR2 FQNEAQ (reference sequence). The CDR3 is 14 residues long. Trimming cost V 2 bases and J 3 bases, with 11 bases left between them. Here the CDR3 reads CASSLTGDGYEQYF. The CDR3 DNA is TGTGCCAGCAGCTTAACTGGGGATGGCTACGAGCAGTACTTC.

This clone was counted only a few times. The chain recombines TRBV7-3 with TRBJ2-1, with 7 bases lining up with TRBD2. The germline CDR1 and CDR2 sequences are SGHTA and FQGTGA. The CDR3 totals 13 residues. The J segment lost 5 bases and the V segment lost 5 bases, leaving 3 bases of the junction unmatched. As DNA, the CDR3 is TGTGCCAGCAGCCTTCTAGCGGACAATGAGCAGTTCTTC. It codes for CASSLLADNEQFF.

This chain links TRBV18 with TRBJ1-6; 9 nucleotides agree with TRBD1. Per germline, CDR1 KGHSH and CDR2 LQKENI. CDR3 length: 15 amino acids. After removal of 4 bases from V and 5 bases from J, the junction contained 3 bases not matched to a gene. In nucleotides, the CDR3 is TGTGCCAGCTCACTGGGGACAGGGAATAATTCACCCCTCCACTTT. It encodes CASSLGTGNNSPLHF.

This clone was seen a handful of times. In nucleotides, the CDR3 is TGTGCCAGCTCACCACGACTAGCGAGCTCCTACAATGAGCAGTTCTTC. It encodes CASSPRLASSYNEQFF. The rearrangement joins TRBV18 to TRBJ2-1; 8 nucleotides match TRBD2. V dropped 1 base and J dropped 0; count of bases not matched to a gene: 2. Germline CDR1 reads KGHSH; CDR2 reads LQKENI. The CDR3 runs to 16 residues.

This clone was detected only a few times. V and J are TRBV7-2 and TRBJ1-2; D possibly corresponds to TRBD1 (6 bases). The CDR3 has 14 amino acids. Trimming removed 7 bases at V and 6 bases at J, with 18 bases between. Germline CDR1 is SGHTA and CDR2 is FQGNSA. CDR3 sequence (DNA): TGTGCCAGCAACTCGATACAGGGCTTCCATGGCTACACCTTC. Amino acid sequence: CASNSIQGFHGYTF.

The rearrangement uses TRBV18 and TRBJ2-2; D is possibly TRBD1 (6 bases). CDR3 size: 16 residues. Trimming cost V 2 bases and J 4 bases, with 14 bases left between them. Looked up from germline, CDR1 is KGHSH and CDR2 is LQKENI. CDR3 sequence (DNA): TGTGCCAGCTCACCAGGGGCGACAGGCATCACCGGGGAGCTGTTTTTT. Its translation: CASSPGATGITGELFF.

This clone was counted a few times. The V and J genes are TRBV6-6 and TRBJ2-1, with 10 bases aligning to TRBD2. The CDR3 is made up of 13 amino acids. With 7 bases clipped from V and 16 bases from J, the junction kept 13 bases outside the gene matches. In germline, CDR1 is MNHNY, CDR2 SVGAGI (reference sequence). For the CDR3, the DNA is TGTGCCAGCACCCTTCTGAGCGGGAGGGAGGGTTTCTTC. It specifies CASTLLSGREGFF.

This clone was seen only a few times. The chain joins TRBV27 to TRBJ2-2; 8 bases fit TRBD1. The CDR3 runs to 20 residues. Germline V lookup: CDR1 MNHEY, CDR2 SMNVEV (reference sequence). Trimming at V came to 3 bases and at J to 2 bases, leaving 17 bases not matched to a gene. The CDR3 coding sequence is TGTGCCAGCAGTTTTCGGTCGACAGGGGCGGCCCAACTCAACACCGGGGAGCTGTTTTTT. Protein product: CASSFRSTGAAQLNTGELFF.

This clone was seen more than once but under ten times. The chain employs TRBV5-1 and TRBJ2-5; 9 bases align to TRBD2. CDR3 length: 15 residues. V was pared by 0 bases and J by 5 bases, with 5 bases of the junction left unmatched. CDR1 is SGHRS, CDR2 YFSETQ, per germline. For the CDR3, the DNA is TGCGCCAGCAGCTTGGGCATTAGCGGGAGTGAGACCCAGTACTTC. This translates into CASSLGISGSETQYF.

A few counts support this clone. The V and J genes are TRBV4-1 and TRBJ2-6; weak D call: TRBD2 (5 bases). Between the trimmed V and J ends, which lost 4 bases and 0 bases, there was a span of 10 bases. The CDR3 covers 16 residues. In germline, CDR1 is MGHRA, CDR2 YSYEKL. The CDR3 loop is CASSPGKTSGANVLTF. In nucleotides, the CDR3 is TGCGCCAGCAGCCCCGGGAAAACCTCTGGGGCCAACGTCCTGACTTTC.

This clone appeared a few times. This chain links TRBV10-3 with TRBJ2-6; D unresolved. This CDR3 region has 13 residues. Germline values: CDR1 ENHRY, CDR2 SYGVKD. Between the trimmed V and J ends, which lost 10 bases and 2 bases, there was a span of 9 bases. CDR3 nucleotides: TGTGCCACCGCTAAAACTGGGGCCAACGTCCTGACTTTC. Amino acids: CATAKTGANVLTF.

DNA of the CDR3: TGTGCCAGCAGCATGCTAGCGGGAGGGACTGAGCAGTTCTTC. Translating it yields CASSMLAGGTEQFF. The genes are TRBV7-2 and TRBJ2-1; 12 bases match TRBD2. The V gene's germline CDR1 is SGHTA and CDR2 FQGNSA. The length of the CDR3 is 14 residues. V trimming: 5 bases; J trimming: 9 bases; junction bases outside the gene matches: 5.

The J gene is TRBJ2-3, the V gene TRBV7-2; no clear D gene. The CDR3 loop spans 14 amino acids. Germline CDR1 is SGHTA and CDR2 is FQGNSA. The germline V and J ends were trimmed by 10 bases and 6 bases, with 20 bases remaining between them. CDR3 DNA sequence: TGTGCCACCAAAAACGACCCATCCAGGGATACGCAGTATTTT. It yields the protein CATKNDPSRDTQYF.

The CDR3 coding sequence is TGCGCCAGCAGCCAAGATCCGGGACGGCAAGAGACCCAGTACTTC. Residues: CASSQDPGRQETQYF. The rearrangement uses TRBV23-1 and TRBJ2-5; D might be TRBD1 or TRBD2, each matching 5 bases. TRBV23-1 is reported as an ORF; its role is uncertain. The CDR3 length is 15 residues. V lost 6 bases to trimming and J lost 2 bases, with 16 bases between them.

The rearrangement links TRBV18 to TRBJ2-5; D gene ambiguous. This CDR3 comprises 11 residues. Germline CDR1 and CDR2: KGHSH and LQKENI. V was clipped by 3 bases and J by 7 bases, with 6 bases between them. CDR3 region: CASSPSGTQYF. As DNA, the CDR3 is TGTGCCAGCTCACCCTCGGGGACCCAGTACTTC. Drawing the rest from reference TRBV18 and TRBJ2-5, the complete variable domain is NAGVMQNPRHLVRRRGQEARLRCSPMKGHSHVYWYRQLPEEGLKFMVYLQKENIIDESGMPKERFSAEFPKEGPSILRIQQVVRGDSAAYFCASSPSGTQYFGPGTRLLVL.

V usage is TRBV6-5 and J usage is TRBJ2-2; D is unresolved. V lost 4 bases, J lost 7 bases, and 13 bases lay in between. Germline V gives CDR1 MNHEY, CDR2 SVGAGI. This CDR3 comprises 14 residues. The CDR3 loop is CASSSPLFGGELFF. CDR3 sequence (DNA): TGTGCCAGCAGTTCCCCCCTTTTTGGCGGGGAGCTGTTTTTT.

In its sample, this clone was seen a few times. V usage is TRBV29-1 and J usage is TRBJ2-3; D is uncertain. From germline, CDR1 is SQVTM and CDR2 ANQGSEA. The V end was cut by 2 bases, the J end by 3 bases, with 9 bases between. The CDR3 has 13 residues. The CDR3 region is CSVEQHRTDTQYF. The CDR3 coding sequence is TGCAGCGTTGAACAACACCGGACAGATACGCAGTATTTT.

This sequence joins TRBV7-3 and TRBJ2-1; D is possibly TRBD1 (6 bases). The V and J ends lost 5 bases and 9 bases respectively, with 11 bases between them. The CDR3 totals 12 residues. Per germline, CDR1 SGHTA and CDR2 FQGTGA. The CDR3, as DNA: TGTGCCAGCAGCCAACAGGGCGGTGAGCAGTTCTTC. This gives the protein CASSQQGGEQFF.

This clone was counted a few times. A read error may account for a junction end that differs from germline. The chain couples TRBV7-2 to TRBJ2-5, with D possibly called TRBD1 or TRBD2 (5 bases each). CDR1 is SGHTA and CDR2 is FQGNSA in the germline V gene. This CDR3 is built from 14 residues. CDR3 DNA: TGTGCCAGCAGCTTAGCCGAGGGGCAAGGGACCCAGTACTTC. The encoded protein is CASSLAEGQGTQYF.

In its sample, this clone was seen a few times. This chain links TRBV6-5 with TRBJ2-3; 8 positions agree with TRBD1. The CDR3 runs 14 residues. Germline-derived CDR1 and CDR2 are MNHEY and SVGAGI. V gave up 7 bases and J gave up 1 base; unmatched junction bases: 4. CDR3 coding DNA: TGTGCCAGCACCCCGGGACAGGGCACAGATACGCAGTATTTT. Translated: CASTPGQGTDTQYF.

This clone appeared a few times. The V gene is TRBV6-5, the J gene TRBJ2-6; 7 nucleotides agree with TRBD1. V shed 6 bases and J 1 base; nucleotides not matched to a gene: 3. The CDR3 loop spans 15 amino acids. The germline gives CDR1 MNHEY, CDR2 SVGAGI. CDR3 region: CASSDRASGANVLTF. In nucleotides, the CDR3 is TGTGCCAGCAGCGACAGGGCTTCTGGGGCCAACGTCCTGACTTTC.

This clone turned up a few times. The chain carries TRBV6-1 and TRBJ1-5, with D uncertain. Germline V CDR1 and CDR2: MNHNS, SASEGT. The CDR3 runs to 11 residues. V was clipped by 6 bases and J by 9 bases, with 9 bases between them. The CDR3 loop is CASSQSGPQHF. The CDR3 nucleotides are TGTGCCAGCAGCCAAAGTGGGCCCCAGCATTTT.

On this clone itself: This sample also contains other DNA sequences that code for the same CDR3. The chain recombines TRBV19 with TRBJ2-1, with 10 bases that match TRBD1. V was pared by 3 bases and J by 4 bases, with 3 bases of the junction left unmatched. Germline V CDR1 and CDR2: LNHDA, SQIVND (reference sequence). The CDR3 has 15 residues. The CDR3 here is CASSIGQGVYNEQFF. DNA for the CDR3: TGTGCCAGTAGTATCGGACAGGGGGTTTACAATGAGCAGTTCTTC. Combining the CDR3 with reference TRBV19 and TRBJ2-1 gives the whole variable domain DGGITQSPKYLFRKEGQNVTLSCEQNLNHDAMYWYRQDPGQGLRLIYYSQIVNDFQKGDIAEGYSVSREKKESFPLTVTSAQKNPTAFYLCASSIGQGVYNEQFFGPGTRLTVL.